The following is a TCR beta chain sequence with its context. This sample was taken from a study of blood T cell repertoires in COVID-19. Study details: Nucleic acid was either cDNA or gDNA, and it came from T cells, B-cell-depleted T cells, or PBMCs.

The table came from immunoSEQ multiplex PCR; TCRdb's copy has only in-frame clones and leaves some out. The sample shows fewer than 130,000 clones, roughly 71% of them seen only once. The sequence was obtained from an older man with acute or convalescent COVID-19. Sequenced material: peripheral blood.

The CDR3: CAISEPPGSNTGELFF. The CDR3 DNA follows: TGTGCCATCAGTGAACCACCGGGATCGAACACCGGGGAGCTGTTTTTT. The rearrangement joins TRBV10-3 to TRBJ2-2; D perhaps matches TRBD2 (5 bases). CDR3 length: 16 residues. Germline V gene data show CDR1 as ENHRY and CDR2 as SYGVKD. V lost 3 bases to trimming and J lost 0 bases, with 11 bases between them.